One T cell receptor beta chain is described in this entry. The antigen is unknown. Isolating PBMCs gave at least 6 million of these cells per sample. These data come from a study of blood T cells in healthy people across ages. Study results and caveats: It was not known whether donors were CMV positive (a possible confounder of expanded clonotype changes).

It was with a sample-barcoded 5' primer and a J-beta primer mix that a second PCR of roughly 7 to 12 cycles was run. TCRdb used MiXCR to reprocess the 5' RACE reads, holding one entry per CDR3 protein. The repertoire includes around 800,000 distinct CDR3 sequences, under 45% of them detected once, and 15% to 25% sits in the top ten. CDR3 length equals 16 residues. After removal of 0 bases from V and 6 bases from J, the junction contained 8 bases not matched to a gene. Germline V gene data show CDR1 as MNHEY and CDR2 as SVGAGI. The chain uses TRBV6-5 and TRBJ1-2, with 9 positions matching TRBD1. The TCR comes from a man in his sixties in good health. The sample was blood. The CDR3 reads CASSYSTWDRVDGYTF. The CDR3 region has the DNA TGTGCCAGCAGTTACTCGACTTGGGACAGGGTTGATGGCTACACCTTC.